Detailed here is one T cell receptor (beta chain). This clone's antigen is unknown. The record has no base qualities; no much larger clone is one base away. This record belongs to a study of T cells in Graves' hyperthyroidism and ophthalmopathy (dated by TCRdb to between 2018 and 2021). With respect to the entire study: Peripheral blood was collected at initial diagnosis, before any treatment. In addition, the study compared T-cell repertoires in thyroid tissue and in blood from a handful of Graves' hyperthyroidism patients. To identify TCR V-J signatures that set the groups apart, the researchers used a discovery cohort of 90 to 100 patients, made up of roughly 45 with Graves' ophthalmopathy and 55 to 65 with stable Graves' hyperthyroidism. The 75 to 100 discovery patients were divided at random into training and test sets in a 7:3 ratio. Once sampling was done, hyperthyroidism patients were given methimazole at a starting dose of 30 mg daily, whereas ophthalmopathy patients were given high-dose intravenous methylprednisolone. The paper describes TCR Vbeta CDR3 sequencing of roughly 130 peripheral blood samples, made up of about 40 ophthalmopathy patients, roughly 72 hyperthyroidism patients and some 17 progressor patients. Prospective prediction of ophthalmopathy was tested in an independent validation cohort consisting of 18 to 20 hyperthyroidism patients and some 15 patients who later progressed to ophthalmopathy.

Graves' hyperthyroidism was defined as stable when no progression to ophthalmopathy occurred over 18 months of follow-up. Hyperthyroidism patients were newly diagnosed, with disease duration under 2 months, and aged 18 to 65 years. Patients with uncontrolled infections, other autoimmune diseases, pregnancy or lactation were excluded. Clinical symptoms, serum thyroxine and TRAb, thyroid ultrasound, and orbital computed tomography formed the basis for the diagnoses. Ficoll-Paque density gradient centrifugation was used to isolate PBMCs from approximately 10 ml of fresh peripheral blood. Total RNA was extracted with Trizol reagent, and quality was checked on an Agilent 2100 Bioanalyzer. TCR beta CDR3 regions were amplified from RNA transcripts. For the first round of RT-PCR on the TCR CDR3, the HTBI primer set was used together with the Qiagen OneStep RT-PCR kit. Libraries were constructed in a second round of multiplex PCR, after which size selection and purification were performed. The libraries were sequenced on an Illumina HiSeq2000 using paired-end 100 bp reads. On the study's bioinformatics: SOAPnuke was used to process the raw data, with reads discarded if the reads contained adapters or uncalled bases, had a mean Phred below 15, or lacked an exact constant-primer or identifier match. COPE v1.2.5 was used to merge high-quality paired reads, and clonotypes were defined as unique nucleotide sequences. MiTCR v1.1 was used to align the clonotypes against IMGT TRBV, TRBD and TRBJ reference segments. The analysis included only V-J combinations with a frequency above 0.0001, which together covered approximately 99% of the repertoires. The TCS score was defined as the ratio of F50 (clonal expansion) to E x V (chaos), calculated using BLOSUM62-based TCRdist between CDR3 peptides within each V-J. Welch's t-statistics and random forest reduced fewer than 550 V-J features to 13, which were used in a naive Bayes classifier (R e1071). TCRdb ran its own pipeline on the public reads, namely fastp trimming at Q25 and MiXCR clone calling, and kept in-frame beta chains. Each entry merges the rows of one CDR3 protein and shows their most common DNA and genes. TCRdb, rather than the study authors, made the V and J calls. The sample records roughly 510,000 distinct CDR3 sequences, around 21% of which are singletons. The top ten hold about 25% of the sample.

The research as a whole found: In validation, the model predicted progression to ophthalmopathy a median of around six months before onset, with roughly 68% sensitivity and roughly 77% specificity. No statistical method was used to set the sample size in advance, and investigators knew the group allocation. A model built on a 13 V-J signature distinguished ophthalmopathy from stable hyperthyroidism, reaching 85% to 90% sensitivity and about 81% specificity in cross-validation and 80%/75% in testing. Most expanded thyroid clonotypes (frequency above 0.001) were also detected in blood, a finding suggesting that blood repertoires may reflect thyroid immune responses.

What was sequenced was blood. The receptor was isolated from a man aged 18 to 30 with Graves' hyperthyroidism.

The sequence in DNA is TGCGCCAGCAGCCCGGGCGTTTCCCTCCACTTT. Its amino acids are CASSPGVSLHF. This sequence uses TRBV4-1 and TRBJ1-6, with no confidently assigned D gene. Its CDR3 holds 11 amino acids, cysteine through phenylalanine. CDR3 DNA only is kept here, 33 bases in frame from base 1. The germline ends are 9 bases apart after V is trimmed by 4 bases and J by 14 bases. Sequences MGHRA (CDR1) and YSYEKL (CDR2) are obtained from the germline V gene.